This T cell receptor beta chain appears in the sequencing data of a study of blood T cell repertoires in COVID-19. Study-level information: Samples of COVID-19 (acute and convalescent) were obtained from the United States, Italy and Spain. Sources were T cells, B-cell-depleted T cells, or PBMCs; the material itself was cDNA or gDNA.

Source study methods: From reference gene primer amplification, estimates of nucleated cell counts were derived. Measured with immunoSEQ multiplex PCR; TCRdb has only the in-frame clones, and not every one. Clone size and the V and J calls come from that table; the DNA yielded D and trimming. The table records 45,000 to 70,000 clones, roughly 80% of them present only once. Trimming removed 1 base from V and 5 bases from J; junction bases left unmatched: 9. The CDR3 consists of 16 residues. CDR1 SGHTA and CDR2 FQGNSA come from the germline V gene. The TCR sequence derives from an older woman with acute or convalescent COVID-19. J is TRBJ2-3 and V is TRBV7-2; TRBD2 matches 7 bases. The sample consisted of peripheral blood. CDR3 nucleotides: TGTGCCAGCAGCTTAGATGGCGGGGGTCAGGGAGATACGCAGTATTTT. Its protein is CASSLDGGGQGDTQYF.